The rows below give T cell receptor beta chains drawn from one sample of a study of cytomegalovirus exposure and HLA in healthy donors. Measured with immunoSEQ multiplex PCR; TCRdb has only the in-frame clones, and not every one. The data hold under 65,000 clones, with 70% to 85% observed a single time. The sequencing input was PBMCs. Every receptor here comes from a man aged 50-59 years in good health and CMV-seronegative. Each CDR3 is given with its conserved first and last residue. Each record gives: J gene, D gene, V gene, CDR3 protein. A D gene is named only where the DNA matches it firmly.

j_call: TRBJ2-6; d_call: -; v_call: TRBV14; cdr3_aa: CASSNVIGFRANVLTF
j_call: TRBJ1-1; d_call: -; v_call: TRBV6-6; cdr3_aa: CASSSTRTNTEAFF
j_call: TRBJ1-6; d_call: -; v_call: TRBV9; cdr3_aa: CASSLREAYNSPLHF
j_call: TRBJ1-3; d_call: -; v_call: TRBV6-1; cdr3_aa: CASSGQAGSGNTIYF
j_call: TRBJ2-1; d_call: TRBD2; v_call: TRBV19; cdr3_aa: CASSISSGGLYNEQFF
j_call: TRBJ2-7; d_call: -; v_call: TRBV7-9; cdr3_aa: CASSETGGVSYEQYF
j_call: TRBJ1-1; d_call: -; v_call: TRBV18; cdr3_aa: CASSPRGQMNTEAFF
j_call: TRBJ1-6; d_call: -; v_call: TRBV2; cdr3_aa: CASSVGGNNNSPLHF
j_call: TRBJ1-4; d_call: TRBD1; v_call: TRBV4-2; cdr3_aa: CASSQGPGQGITNEKLFF
j_call: TRBJ2-7; d_call: TRBD1; v_call: TRBV5-4; cdr3_aa: CASSAGTGPYEQYF
j_call: TRBJ2-7; d_call: -; v_call: TRBV28; cdr3_aa: CASSLFPVATHYEQYF
j_call: TRBJ2-2; d_call: TRBD2; v_call: TRBV4-2; cdr3_aa: CASSLGGLMNTGELFF
j_call: TRBJ1-1; d_call: -; v_call: TRBV2; cdr3_aa: CASSESREAFF
j_call: TRBJ1-3; d_call: TRBD1; v_call: TRBV5-1; cdr3_aa: CASSPSTGGHGNTIYF
j_call: TRBJ2-7; d_call: -; v_call: TRBV6-5; cdr3_aa: CASSPFGATYEQYF
j_call: TRBJ1-1; d_call: -; v_call: TRBV5-1; cdr3_aa: CASSLGHRGLNTEAFF
j_call: TRBJ2-7; d_call: -; v_call: TRBV10-3; cdr3_aa: CAISAIGGSGEQYF
j_call: TRBJ2-1; d_call: -; v_call: TRBV29-1; cdr3_aa: CSAGFSPDEQFF
j_call: TRBJ2-7; d_call: -; v_call: TRBV12-2; cdr3_aa: CASRLAGGPEHEQYF
j_call: TRBJ2-3; d_call: TRBD2; v_call: TRBV6-1; cdr3_aa: CASSGSGTRTDTQYF
j_call: TRBJ1-1; d_call: -; v_call: TRBV6-5; cdr3_aa: CASSSLGNTEAFF
j_call: TRBJ2-7; d_call: -; v_call: TRBV28; cdr3_aa: CASSLYSSYEQYF
j_call: TRBJ1-1; d_call: TRBD1; v_call: TRBV18; cdr3_aa: CASSGQGVYGTEAFF
j_call: TRBJ1-1; d_call: TRBD1; v_call: TRBV28; cdr3_aa: CASSFQTGAYTEAFF
j_call: TRBJ2-7; d_call: -; v_call: TRBV30; cdr3_aa: CAWAHRAPPGEQYF
j_call: TRBJ2-5; d_call: -; v_call: TRBV21-1; cdr3_aa: CASSKDSWSSGALQETQYF
j_call: TRBJ2-5; d_call: -; v_call: TRBV5-6; cdr3_aa: CASRALGQETQYF
j_call: TRBJ2-7; d_call: TRBD1; v_call: TRBV7-2; cdr3_aa: CASSSGQALRGQYF
j_call: TRBJ2-4; d_call: -; v_call: TRBV7-2; cdr3_aa: CASSPDPGAKNIQYF
j_call: TRBJ1-2; d_call: -; v_call: TRBV5-1; cdr3_aa: CASSWGHRTNYGYTF
j_call: TRBJ2-7; d_call: -; v_call: TRBV13; cdr3_aa: CASSLVSREQYF
j_call: TRBJ2-3; d_call: TRBD1; v_call: TRBV6-1; cdr3_aa: CASSEIGGGQGARNTQYF
j_call: TRBJ1-2; d_call: TRBD1; v_call: TRBV29-1; cdr3_aa: CSVEGQGEWGYTF
j_call: TRBJ2-2; d_call: -; v_call: TRBV5-1; cdr3_aa: CASGQSNTGELFF
j_call: TRBJ1-1; d_call: TRBD1; v_call: TRBV9; cdr3_aa: CASSGIQGANTEAFF
j_call: TRBJ2-7; d_call: -; v_call: TRBV6-1; cdr3_aa: CALARDSYEQYF
j_call: TRBJ1-3; d_call: -; v_call: TRBV9; cdr3_aa: CASSVAGNGNTIYF
j_call: TRBJ2-3; d_call: -; v_call: TRBV18; cdr3_aa: CASSPAVRGATSTDTQYF
j_call: TRBJ2-7; d_call: -; v_call: TRBV27; cdr3_aa: CASKGTGVYEQYF
j_call: TRBJ2-4; d_call: TRBD2; v_call: TRBV7-8; cdr3_aa: CASSLRLAGGLDKNIQYF